A single sample gave rise to the 15 T cell receptor beta chains below, sequenced in a study of shared clonotypes between healthy human individuals. Libraries were prepared by immunoSEQ multiplex PCR; TCRdb keeps only in-frame clonotypes and omits some of them. The data show over a million clones, less than 99% seen once. The sample was naive CD4+ T cells sorted from blood. As for subset: CD45RA+ positively selected. The receptors were sampled from a man in his thirties or forties in good health.

Concerning this clone: The sample holds other DNA sequences that translate to the same CDR3. The chain employs TRBV11-2 and TRBJ2-1; tentatively, D is TRBD1 (5 bases). Germline V lookup: CDR1 SGHAT, CDR2 FQNNGV. V was clipped by 5 bases and J by 0 bases, with 8 bases between them. This CDR3 region has 14 residues. The CDR3 region is CASSIDSSYNEQFF. CDR3 coding DNA: TGTGCCAGCAGCATCGACAGCTCCTACAATGAGCAGTTCTTC.

The chain combines TRBV6-6 with TRBJ1-5; D gene unclear. Trimming pared 5 bases from V and 3 bases from J, leaving 11 bases between. CDR1 and CDR2 (germline): MNHNY, SVGAGI (reference sequence). CDR3 length: 14 amino acids. CDR3: CASSSIGPNQPQHF. DNA of the CDR3: TGTGCCAGCAGTAGCATAGGACCCAATCAGCCCCAGCATTTT.

The J gene is TRBJ2-4, the V gene TRBV5-1, with a tentative D call TRBD2 (5 bases). This CDR3 is built from 15 residues. Looked up from germline, CDR1 is SGHRS and CDR2 is YFSETQ. Trimming shortened V by 0 bases and J by 0 bases, and 7 bases separated the two germline ends. DNA of the CDR3: TGCGCCAGCAGCTTGGTCGGGATAGCCAAAAACATTCAGTACTTC. Translated: CASSLVGIAKNIQYF.

The genes are TRBV30 and TRBJ1-4, with a weak D call TRBD1 (6 bases). This CDR3 comprises 15 residues. V gave up 1 base and J gave up 8 bases, with 17 bases separating them. Germline loops: CDR1 GTSNPN, CDR2 SVGIG (reference sequence). The CDR3 coding sequence is TGTGCCTGGAGTGCAGGGGCCCTCCTCTCGGAAAAACTGTTTTTT. Translating gives CAWSAGALLSEKLFF.

V and J are TRBV7-2 and TRBJ1-1, with TRBD1 identical over 9 bases. This CDR3 comprises 15 residues. Germline loops: CDR1 SGHTA, CDR2 FQGNSA. Germline trimming cut 4 bases from V and 4 bases from J; bases unmatched to any gene: 7. CDR3 in amino acids: CASSYTGGVGTEAFF. The CDR3 coding sequence is TGTGCCAGCAGCTACACAGGGGGCGTGGGCACTGAAGCTTTCTTT.

The rearrangement links TRBV28 to TRBJ2-3; the D gene is possibly TRBD1 (5 bases). V lost 6 bases, J lost 5 bases, and 9 bases lay in between. Germline values: CDR1 MDHEN, CDR2 SYDVKM. This CDR3 is built from 12 residues. CDR3 protein: CASSLREDTQYF. The CDR3 nucleotides read TGTGCCAGCAGCCTCAGGGAAGATACGCAGTATTTT.

The chain combines TRBV14 with TRBJ2-1, with 8 bases lining up with TRBD1. CDR1 is SGHDN, CDR2 FVKESK, per germline. The CDR3 has 16 residues. V shed 3 bases and J 3 bases; nucleotides not matched to a gene: 7. CDR3 residues: CASSHPGGVLYNEQFF. In nucleotides, the CDR3 is TGTGCCAGCAGCCATCCAGGGGGCGTGCTCTACAATGAGCAGTTCTTC.

This chain uses TRBV2 with TRBJ2-5; 8 nucleotides line up with TRBD2. Germline assignment: CDR1 SNHLY and CDR2 FYNNEI. J was trimmed by 5 bases and V by 7 bases; bases with no gene match: 9. The CDR3 sequence is 14 residues long. This CDR3 reads CASKPGTSRETQYF. CDR3 DNA sequence: TGTGCCAGCAAACCCGGGACTAGTCGCGAGACCCAGTACTTC.

The chain combines TRBV28 with TRBJ2-1; 11 bases are a match to TRBD2. This CDR3 is built from 15 residues. The V and J ends lost 7 bases and 4 bases, in that order; junction bases with no gene match: 6. Germline V gene lookup returns CDR1 MDHEN and CDR2 SYDVKM. The CDR3 loop is CASTVSGRAYNEQFF. The CDR3 DNA reads as TGTGCCAGCACCGTTAGCGGGAGGGCTTACAATGAGCAGTTCTTC.

The gene calls are TRBV2 and TRBJ1-4; 7 bases align to TRBD1. V was clipped by 7 bases and J by 6 bases; unmatched bases: 11. The CDR3 covers 15 residues. The germline gives CDR1 SNHLY, CDR2 FYNNEI. The CDR3: CASKANGQAYEKLFF. The CDR3 DNA sequence: TGTGCCAGCAAGGCTAACGGACAGGCCTATGAAAAACTGTTTTTT.

The V gene is TRBV7-3, the J gene TRBJ2-2; no clear D gene. This CDR3 is built from 14 residues. The ends were cut back, 2 bases at V and 0 bases at J, with 4 bases in the middle. Germline CDR1 SGHTA, CDR2 FQGTGA. As DNA, the CDR3 is TGTGCCAGCAGCTTACCGGCGAACACCGGGGAGCTGTTTTTT. As protein: CASSLPANTGELFF.

This clone was seen once. This chain links TRBV29-1 with TRBJ2-5; the D call may be TRBD1 or TRBD2 (6 bases each). V was cut by 3 bases and J by 5 bases, with 22 bases left in between. The CDR3 totals 16 residues. The germline V gene encodes CDR1 SQVTM and CDR2 ANQGSEA. CDR3 protein: CSVDPKGGTLRETQYF. The CDR3 DNA follows: TGCAGCGTTGATCCCAAAGGGGGGACACTAAGGGAGACCCAGTACTTC.

V and J are TRBV18 and TRBJ1-1; D is uncertain. The CDR3 extends over 15 amino acids. CDR1 is KGHSH, CDR2 LQKENI, per germline. V was cut by 3 bases and J by 6 bases, with 17 bases left in between. The CDR3 reads CASSPRAPGIPEAFF. The CDR3 region has the DNA TGTGCCAGCTCACCGAGAGCCCCGGGAATCCCTGAAGCTTTCTTT.

V usage is TRBV7-2 and J usage is TRBJ2-2; 7 bases agree with TRBD2. V gave up 5 bases and J gave up 4 bases; unmatched junction bases: 19. CDR3 size: 19 residues. Looked up from germline, CDR1 is SGHTA and CDR2 is FQGNSA. CDR3 DNA: TGTGCCAGCAGCCGGAAGCCGCTTGGGGCGGGAGCAGGCACCGGGGAGCTGTTTTTT. Residues: CASSRKPLGAGAGTGELFF.

About this clone: The sample has other DNA sequences that encode this CDR3 too. This sequence joins TRBV7-9 and TRBJ1-1; D is possibly TRBD1 (5 bases). The CDR3 has 13 amino acids. V lost 3 bases and J 3 bases, leaving 8 bases between the germline ends. In germline, CDR1 is SEHNR, CDR2 FQNEAQ (reference sequence). CDR3 bases: TGTGCCAGCAGCTTTACAGGAGACACTGAAGCTTTCTTT. This encodes CASSFTGDTEAFF.